This T cell receptor (beta chain) was captured in a study of T-cell memory formation after mild COVID-19. Across the whole study: Clustering of TCRs was largely donor specific.

TCRdb re-analysed the 5' RACE reads in MiXCR, keeping a single row per CDR3 protein. Of fewer than 350,000 distinct CDR3 sequences listed, about a sixth are singletons. The CDR3 runs to 19 residues. The V and J ends lost 5 bases and 2 bases respectively, with 26 bases between them. The germline gives CDR1 SGHAT, CDR2 FQNNGV. Regarding this clonotype: Its antigen is currently unknown.

Study outcomes and limitations: The study detected some responding clones in pre-infection memory, suggesting cross-reactive memory joined. CD4+ bias marked clones expanding day 15 to 37, unlike balanced contracting clones. CD4+ contracting clones were mainly CM and EM; CD8+ ones, EMRA.

J is TRBJ2-3 and V is TRBV11-2, with D perhaps assigned TRBD1 or TRBD2 (5 bases each). The sample was PBMCs or a T cell subset sorted from them (not recorded which). The sequence came from a man aged 18 to 30 who had mild COVID-19 (a few samples of this study predate the infection). Cell type and time point are not known. The CDR3 nucleotides are TGTGCCAGCAGCCCCTTACCTAGAGCCAGGGACCGACACACAGATACGCAGTATTTT. Its protein product is CASSPLPRARDRHTDTQYF.